The rows below give T cell receptor beta chains drawn from one sample of a study of blood T cell repertoires in COVID-19. Assay: immunoSEQ multiplex PCR; the TCRdb copy retains only in-frame clones and omits some. Of roughly 200,000 clones listed, roughly 85% are singletons. Input material: peripheral blood. The receptors originated from a woman aged 55 to 70 with acute or convalescent COVID-19. CDR3s leave out the opening cysteine and the closing phenylalanine or tryptophan. Fields, in order: V gene, J gene, CDR3 protein.

TRBV3-1/TRBV3-2	TRBJ2-1	ASSLGLESDEQF
TRBV9	TRBJ1-2	ASSVALDAGYT
TRBV7-3	TRBJ1-2	ASSLRQNYGYT
TRBV6-5	TRBJ1-2	ASSLAANYGYT
TRBV7-3	TRBJ2-1	ASSLLPGLASYNEQF
TRBV7-9	TRBJ1-6	ASSYRGEYSPLH
TRBV19	TRBJ2-3	ASSTGLAGVDTQY
TRBV28	TRBJ1-2	ASSFALGGGNYGYT
TRBV5-5	TRBJ1-2	ASSWTANGYT
TRBV5-1	TRBJ1-3	ASSLRGQGAGNTIY
TRBV11-2	TRBJ2-5	ASSIGTQETQY
TRBV6-5	TRBJ1-4	ASRSRQPGKEKLF
TRBV11-3	TRBJ2-5	ASSKRGGPQETQY
TRBV6-5	TRBJ2-7	ASSYLSGSPFYEQY
TRBV29-1	TRBJ2-2	SGGQASGELF
TRBV7-9	TRBJ1-2	ASSLAGGGGGYT
TRBV5-4	TRBJ2-1	ASSLDRGSNEQF
TRBV6-2/TRBV6-3	TRBJ2-2	ASSYRTSASFGELF
TRBV30	TRBJ1-2	AWRGQGRDYGYT
TRBV5-4	TRBJ1-2	ASSLGGRDRDYGYT
TRBV9	TRBJ1-1	ASSVGGLLNTEAF
TRBV28	TRBJ2-5	ATGGPGQGETQY
TRBV29-1	TRBJ2-1	SVGPEGQRTLNEQF
TRBV10-2	TRBJ2-2	ASRLASGRNNTGELF
TRBV27	TRBJ2-3	ASSSGGLGTDTQY
TRBV21-1	TRBJ1-6	ASSKRRVTPFSYNSPLH
TRBV12-3/TRBV12-4	TRBJ1-3	AFFRGGNTIY
TRBV2	TRBJ2-5	ASMAGPGLEGPWETQY
TRBV2	TRBJ1-4	ASSDNRGEKLF
TRBV5-1	TRBJ2-7	ASSLAHGSGNEQY
TRBV9	TRBJ2-6	ASSPIAGVTGANVLT
TRBV25-1	TRBJ2-6	ASARGANVLT
TRBV2	TRBJ1-1	ASLGAGRGTEAF
TRBV20-1	TRBJ2-1	SASGWREGSEQF
TRBV24-1	TRBJ2-3	ATSGGWFGTGGTDTQY
TRBV2	TRBJ2-1	ASTPTGPSYNEQF
TRBV18	TRBJ1-2	ASSRQGRGSYGYT
TRBV24-1	TRBJ1-1	ATSDLKGGVDLNTEAF
TRBV3-1/TRBV3-2	TRBJ1-2	ASSQRISGQRYGYT
TRBV29-1	TRBJ1-1	SVVRGANTEAF
TRBV7-9	TRBJ2-1	ASRPPGGASSYNEQF
TRBV11-1	TRBJ1-5	ASSLGAGAGQPQH
TRBV6-5	TRBJ1-2	ASSYRGTYGYT
TRBV16	TRBJ2-7	ASSQGTRSYEQY
TRBV28	TRBJ2-1	ASATEGGLSYNEQF
TRBV9	TRBJ2-3	ASSVEGLSTDTQY
TRBV5-6	TRBJ1-3	ASSLYRSSGNTIY
TRBV24-1	TRBJ2-2	ATSHRGAGGAGELF
TRBV24-1	TRBJ2-1	ATSAIGLAGDNEQF
TRBV5-6	TRBJ1-1	ASSLPLGGEAF